This note documents a single T cell receptor (beta chain) sequence. This sample was taken from a study of T-cell reconstitution after alpha-beta-depleted transplantation in children. Germline V gene data show CDR1 as SEHNR and CDR2 as FQNEAQ (reference sequence). With 7 bases clipped from V and 5 bases from J, the junction kept 5 bases outside the gene matches. The CDR3 consists of 15 residues. The authors prepared the TCRbeta library with unique molecular identifiers. MiXCR was run by TCRdb on the PCR reads, yielding one entry per CDR3 protein. The table has about 200,000 distinct CDR3 sequences, more than 14% seen once.

The sequence came from a human donor who donated a stem cell graft to a child with acute lymphoblastic leukemia. The sample here was PBMCs from the stem cell graft donor, taken from the stem cell graft. The chain combines TRBV7-9 with TRBJ2-1, with 13 bases fitting TRBD2. The CDR3 spells CASTELAGGNNEQFF. For the CDR3, the DNA is TGTGCCAGCACCGAACTAGCGGGAGGGAACAATGAGCAGTTCTTC.